This T cell receptor (beta chain) was captured by sequencing in a study of shared clonotypes between healthy human individuals. Study context: CD4 naive and memory got three plates each, CD8 naive two, CD8 memory one.

Notes on the study in general: In general, naive subsets displayed greater estimated richness than memory subsets did. Sequencing depth was predicted to influence how clonotypes are shared among donors. Rarefaction analysis demonstrated incomplete sorted-subset sequencing notwithstanding large depth.

The CDR3 runs 14 residues. V was shortened by 10 bases and J by 1 base, with 16 bases between the two germline ends. Per the germline V gene, CDR1 is LGHNA and CDR2 is YSLEER. Assay: immunoSEQ multiplex PCR; the TCRdb copy retains only in-frame clones and omits some. The data contain millions of clones, under 95% of them singletons. Naive CD8 cells were CD45RO-negative, positively selected for CCR7, excluding terminally differentiated effector memory CD45RA+ cells. Of note for this clone: As yet, its antigen is unknown.

The sample comprised naive CD8+ T cells from PBMCs. This sequence originates from a man aged 18 to 29 in good health. Some clones in this sample may be carry-over from other donors' samples. The V and J genes are TRBV4-3 and TRBJ2-5; D gene unclear. The CDR3 coding sequence is TGCGCCACCCCAAGGCTAGTTCGCCAAGAGACCCAGTACTTC. Its translation is CATPRLVRQETQYF.